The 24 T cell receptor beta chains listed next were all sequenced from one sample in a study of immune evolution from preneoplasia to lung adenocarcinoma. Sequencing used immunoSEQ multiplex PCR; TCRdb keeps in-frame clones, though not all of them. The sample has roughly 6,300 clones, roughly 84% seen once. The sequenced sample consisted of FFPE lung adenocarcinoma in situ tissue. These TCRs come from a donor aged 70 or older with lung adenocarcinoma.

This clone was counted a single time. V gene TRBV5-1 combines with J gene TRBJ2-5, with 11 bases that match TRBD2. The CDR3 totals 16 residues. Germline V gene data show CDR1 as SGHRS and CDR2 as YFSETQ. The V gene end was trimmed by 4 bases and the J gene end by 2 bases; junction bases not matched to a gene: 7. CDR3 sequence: CASSGGTSGLQETQYF. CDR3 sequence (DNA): TGCGCCAGCAGCGGAGGGACTAGCGGCCTACAAGAGACCCAGTACTTC.

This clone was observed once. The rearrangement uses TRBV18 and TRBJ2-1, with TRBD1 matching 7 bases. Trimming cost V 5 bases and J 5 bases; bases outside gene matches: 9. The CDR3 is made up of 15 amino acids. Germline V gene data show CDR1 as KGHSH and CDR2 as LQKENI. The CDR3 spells CASSSEGQINNEQFF. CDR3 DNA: TGTGCCAGCTCATCAGAGGGACAGATCAACAATGAGCAGTTCTTC.

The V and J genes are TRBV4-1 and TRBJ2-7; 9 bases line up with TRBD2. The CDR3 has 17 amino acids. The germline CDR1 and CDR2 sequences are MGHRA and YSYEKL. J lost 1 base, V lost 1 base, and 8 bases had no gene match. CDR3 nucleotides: TGCGCCAGCAGCCAAGGTCCTAGCGGGATGAGGTCCTACGAGCAGTACTTC. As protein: CASSQGPSGMRSYEQYF.

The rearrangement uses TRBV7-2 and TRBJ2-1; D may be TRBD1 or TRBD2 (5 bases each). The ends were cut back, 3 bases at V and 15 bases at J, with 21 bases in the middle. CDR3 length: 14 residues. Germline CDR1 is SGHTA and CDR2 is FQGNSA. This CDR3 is CASSLRGPRQRRFF. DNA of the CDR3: TGTGCCAGCAGCTTGAGGGGCCCCCGACAGCGGAGGTTCTTC.

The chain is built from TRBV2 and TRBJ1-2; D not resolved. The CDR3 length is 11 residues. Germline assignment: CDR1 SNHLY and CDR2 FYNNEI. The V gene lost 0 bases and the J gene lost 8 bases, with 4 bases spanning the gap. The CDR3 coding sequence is TGTGCCAGCAGTGAAGCGCGGGGCTACACCTTC. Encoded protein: CASSEARGYTF.

CDR3 protein: CASSFYERTDTQYF. CDR3 nucleotide sequence: TGCGCCAGCAGCTTCTACGAACGGACAGATACGCAGTATTTT. This chain uses TRBV5-1 with TRBJ2-3; the D is unclear. The CDR3 has 14 residues. The germline V and J ends were trimmed by 2 bases and 3 bases, with 10 bases remaining between them. Germline lookup yields CDR1 SGHRS and CDR2 YFSETQ.

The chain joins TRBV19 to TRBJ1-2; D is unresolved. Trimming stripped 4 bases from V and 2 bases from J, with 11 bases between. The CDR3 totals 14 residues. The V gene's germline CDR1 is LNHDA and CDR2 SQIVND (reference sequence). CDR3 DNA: TGTGCCAGTAGTACCCCTCTTGAGAACTATGGCTACACCTTC. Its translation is CASSTPLENYGYTF.

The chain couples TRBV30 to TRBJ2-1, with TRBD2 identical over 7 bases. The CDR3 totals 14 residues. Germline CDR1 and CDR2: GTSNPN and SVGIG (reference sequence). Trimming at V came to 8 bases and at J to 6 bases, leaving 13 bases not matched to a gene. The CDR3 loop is CAGRPGGSRNEQFF. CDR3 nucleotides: TGTGCCGGGCGCCCAGGCGGGAGTCGCAATGAGCAGTTCTTC.

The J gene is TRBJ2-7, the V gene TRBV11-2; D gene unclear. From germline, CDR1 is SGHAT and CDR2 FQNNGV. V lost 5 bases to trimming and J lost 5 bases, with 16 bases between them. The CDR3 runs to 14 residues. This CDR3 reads CASSPRRQTDEQYF. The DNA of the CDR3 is TGTGCCAGCAGCCCCAGGCGGCAGACCGACGAGCAGTACTTC.

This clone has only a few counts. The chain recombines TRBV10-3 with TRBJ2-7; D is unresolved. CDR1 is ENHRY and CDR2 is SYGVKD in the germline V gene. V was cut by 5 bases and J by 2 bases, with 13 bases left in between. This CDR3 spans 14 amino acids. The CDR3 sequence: CAISPIPGAYEQYF. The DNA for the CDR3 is TGTGCCATCAGTCCAATACCTGGGGCCTACGAGCAGTACTTC.

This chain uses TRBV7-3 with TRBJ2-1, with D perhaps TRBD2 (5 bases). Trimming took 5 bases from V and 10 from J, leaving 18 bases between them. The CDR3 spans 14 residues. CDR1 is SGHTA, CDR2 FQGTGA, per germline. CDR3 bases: TGTGCCAGCAGCCCTCTCGTGGCTAGCCGGGAGCAGTTCTTC. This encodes CASSPLVASREQFF.

In nucleotides, the CDR3 is TGTGCCAGTCCGCGGGAGCAAAGTGAGCAGTTCTTC. It translates to CASPREQSEQFF. V is TRBV9 and J is TRBJ2-1; 7 bases fit TRBD2. Germline loops: CDR1 SGDLS, CDR2 YYNGEE. V dropped 8 bases and J dropped 9; count of bases not matched to a gene: 8. This CDR3 comprises 12 residues. Together with reference TRBV9 and TRBJ2-1, the CDR3 gives the full variable domain: DSGVTQTPKHLITATGQRVTLRCSPRSGDLSVYWYQQSLDQGLQFLIQYYNGEERAKGNILERFSAQQFPDLHSELNLSSLELGDSALYFCASPREQSEQFFGPGTRLTVL.

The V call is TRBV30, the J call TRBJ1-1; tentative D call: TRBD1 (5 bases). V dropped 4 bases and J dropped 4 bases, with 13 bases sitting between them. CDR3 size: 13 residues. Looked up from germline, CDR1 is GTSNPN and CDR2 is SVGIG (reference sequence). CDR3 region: CAWNRGGITEAFF. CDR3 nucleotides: TGTGCCTGGAATCGTGGGGGTATCACTGAAGCTTTCTTT.

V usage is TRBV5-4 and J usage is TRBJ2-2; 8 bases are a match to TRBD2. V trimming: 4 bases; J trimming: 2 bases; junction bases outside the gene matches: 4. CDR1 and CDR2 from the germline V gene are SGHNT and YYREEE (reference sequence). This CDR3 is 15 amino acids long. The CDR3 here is CASSTTSGNTGELFF. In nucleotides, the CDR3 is TGTGCCAGCAGCACAACTAGCGGTAACACCGGGGAGCTGTTTTTT.

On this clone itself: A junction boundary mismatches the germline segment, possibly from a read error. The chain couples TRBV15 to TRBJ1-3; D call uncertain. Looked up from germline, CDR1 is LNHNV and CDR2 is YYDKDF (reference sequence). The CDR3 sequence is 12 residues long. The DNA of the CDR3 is TGTGCCACCAGCCGAGACTCAAACACCATATATTTT. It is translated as CATSRDSNTIYF.

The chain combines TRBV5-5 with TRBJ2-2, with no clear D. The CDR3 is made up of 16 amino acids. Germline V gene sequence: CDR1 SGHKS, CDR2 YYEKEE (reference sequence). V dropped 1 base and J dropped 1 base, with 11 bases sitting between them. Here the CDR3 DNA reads TGTGCCAGCAGCTTGAGAATTGGGGAGAACACCGGGGAGCTGTTTTTT. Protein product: CASSLRIGENTGELFF. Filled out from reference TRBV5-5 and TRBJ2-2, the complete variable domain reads DAGVTQSPTHLIKTRGQQVTLRCSPISGHKSVSWYQQVLGQGPQFIFQYYEKEERGRGNFPDRFSARQFPNYSSELNVNALLLGDSALYLCASSLRIGENTGELFFGEGSRLTVL.

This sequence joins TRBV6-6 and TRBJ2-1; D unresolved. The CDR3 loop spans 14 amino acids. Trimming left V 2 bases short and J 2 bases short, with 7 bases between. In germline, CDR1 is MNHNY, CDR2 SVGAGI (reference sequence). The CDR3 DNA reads TGTGCCAGCAGTTACAATGGCGCCTACAATGAGCAGTTCTTC. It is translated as CASSYNGAYNEQFF.

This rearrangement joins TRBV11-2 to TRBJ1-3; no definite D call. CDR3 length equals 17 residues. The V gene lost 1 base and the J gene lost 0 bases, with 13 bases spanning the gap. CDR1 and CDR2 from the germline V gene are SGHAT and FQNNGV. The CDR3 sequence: CASSLGFNAASGNTIYF. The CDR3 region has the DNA TGTGCCAGCAGCTTAGGTTTCAACGCAGCCTCTGGAAACACCATATATTTT.

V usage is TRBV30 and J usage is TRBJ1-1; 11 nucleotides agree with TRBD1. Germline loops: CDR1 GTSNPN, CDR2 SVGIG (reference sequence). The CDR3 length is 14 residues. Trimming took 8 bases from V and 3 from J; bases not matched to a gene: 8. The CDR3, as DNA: TGTGCCCGACGGACAGGGGGCGGGTACACTGAAGCTTTCTTT. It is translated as CARRTGGGYTEAFF.

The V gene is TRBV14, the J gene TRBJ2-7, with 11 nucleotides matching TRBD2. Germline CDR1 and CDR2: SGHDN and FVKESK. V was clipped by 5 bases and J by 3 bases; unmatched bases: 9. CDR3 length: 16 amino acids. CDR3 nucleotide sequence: TGTGCCAGCAGCGATACAGGGACTAGCGGACTCTACGAGCAGTACTTC. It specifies CASSDTGTSGLYEQYF.

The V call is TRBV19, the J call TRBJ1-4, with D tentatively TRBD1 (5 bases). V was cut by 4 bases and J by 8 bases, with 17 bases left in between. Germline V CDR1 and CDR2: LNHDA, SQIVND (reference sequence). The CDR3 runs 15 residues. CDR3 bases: TGTGCCAGTAGTAAGACTGCTCACGGGGGAGAAAAACTGTTTTTT. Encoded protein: CASSKTAHGGEKLFF.

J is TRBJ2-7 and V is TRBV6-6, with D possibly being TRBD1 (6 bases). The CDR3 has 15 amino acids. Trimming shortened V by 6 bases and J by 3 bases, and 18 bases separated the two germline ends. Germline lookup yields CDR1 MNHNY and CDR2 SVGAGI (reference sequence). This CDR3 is CASSNPYGGHYEQYF. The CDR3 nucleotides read TGTGCCAGCAGCAATCCTTATGGGGGACACTACGAGCAGTACTTC.

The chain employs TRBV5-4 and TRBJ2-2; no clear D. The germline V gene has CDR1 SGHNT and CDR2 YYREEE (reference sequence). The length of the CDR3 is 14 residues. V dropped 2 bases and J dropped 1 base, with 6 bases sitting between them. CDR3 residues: CASSFIENTGELFF. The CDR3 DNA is TGTGCCAGCAGCTTCATAGAGAACACCGGGGAGCTGTTTTTT.

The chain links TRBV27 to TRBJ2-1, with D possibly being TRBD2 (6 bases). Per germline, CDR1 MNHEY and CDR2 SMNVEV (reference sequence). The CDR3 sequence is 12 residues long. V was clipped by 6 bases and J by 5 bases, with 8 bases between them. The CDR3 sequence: CASRRGNNEQFF. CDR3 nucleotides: TGTGCCAGCAGGCGGGGTAACAATGAGCAGTTCTTC.